This T cell receptor (beta chain) comes out of a study of CD8+ T cells in alopecia areata. Study-wide background: The drug, oral tofacitinib, was given to treated patients at 5 to 10 mg twice daily. Tofacitinib ran 6 to 18 months, followed by 6 months off drug.

Notes on this clone: As yet, its antigen is unknown.

As part of sample collection, lesional scalp punch biopsies and peripheral blood were taken from alopecia areata patients. Reverse transcribed after extraction, RNA yielded cDNA as the sequencing template. Profiling relied on immunoSEQ multiplex PCR, and the TCRdb table lists in-frame clones only, not all of them. The sample consists of fewer than 20,000 clones, 60% to 80% of them appearing once. Findings and limits, study-wide: Elevated clonality characterized lesional scalp relative to normal scalp, particularly in alopecia totalis/universalis. Patients shared TCRs less clearly than mice did, possibly for HLA-related reasons.

The material sequenced was skin, taken at week 0. The TCR originated in a human donor with alopecia areata.

In DNA, the CDR3 is TGCGCCAGCAGTGACTTCTCCTACGAGCAGTACTTC. Its protein is CASSDFSYEQYF. J is TRBJ2-7 and V is TRBV10-2, with D uncertain. V shed 3 bases and J shed 0 bases, with 3 bases lying between them. The germline CDR1 and CDR2 sequences are WSHSY and SAAADI. CDR3 length: 12 amino acids.